What follows describes a single T cell receptor (beta chain). These data belong to a study of blood T cell repertoires in COVID-19. Study at large: The United States, Italy and Spain were the sources of the acute and convalescent COVID-19 samples. In each case, the material was cDNA or gDNA derived from T cells, B-cell-depleted T cells, or PBMCs.

TCRdb keeps only in-frame clones here, not all; method: immunoSEQ multiplex PCR. The data hold about 260,000 clones, with more than 85% observed a single time. Germline V gives CDR1 MNHEY, CDR2 SVGEGT. There are 15 residues in the CDR3. V was pared by 2 bases and J by 8 bases, with 10 bases of the junction left unmatched. The source of this sequence is a person aged 18 to 30 with COVID-19, enrolled during active disease. J is TRBJ1-1 and V is TRBV6-2 or TRBV6-3; 8 nucleotides line up with TRBD1. The sample taken for sequencing was peripheral blood. As DNA, the CDR3 is TGTGCCAGCAGTTACCGAAGGACAGGGAACTCCGAAGCTTTCTTT. Its translation: CASSYRRTGNSEAFF.